Below are 4 T cell receptor beta chains sequenced from a single sample in a study of control samples from healthy donors and cancer patients. Profiled with immunoSEQ multiplex PCR; TCRdb holds only in-frame clones, not every one. The repertoire holds about 140,000 clones, 70% to 90% seen once, with approximately 1.6% in the top ten. The sequenced sample consisted of blood. The receptors shown here come from a man younger than 35 in good health.

The CDR3 reads CASSNRGEKLFF. As DNA, the CDR3 is TGTGCCAGCAGCAATAGAGGTGAAAAACTGTTTTTT. The chain combines TRBV7-8 with TRBJ1-4; D not resolved. This CDR3 has 12 amino acids. Germline CDR1 is SGHVS and CDR2 is FQNEAQ. V lost 5 bases to trimming and J lost 7 bases, with 8 bases between them.

CDR3 coding DNA: TGTGCCACCACCGGGGGATGGGGAAATGAGCAGTTCTTC. This encodes CATTGGWGNEQFF. The chain is built from TRBV24-1 and TRBJ2-1; D may be TRBD2 (6 bases). V was trimmed by 8 bases and J by 7 bases, leaving 14 bases between them. This CDR3 is built from 13 residues. CDR1 KGHDR and CDR2 SFDVKD come from the germline V gene.

V is TRBV28 and J is TRBJ1-2; no reliable D call. Per the germline V gene, CDR1 is MDHEN and CDR2 is SYDVKM. V was cut by 11 bases and J by 7 bases, with 17 bases left in between. This CDR3 is 12 amino acids long. The CDR3 bases are TGTGCCCATAAATCCGGGGATGGTGGCTACACCTTC. Translating it yields CAHKSGDGGYTF.

V and J are TRBV28 and TRBJ1-2; 7 nucleotides agree with TRBD1. The V gene end was trimmed by 2 bases and the J gene end by 3 bases; junction bases not matched to a gene: 3. CDR1 and CDR2 (germline): MDHEN, SYDVKM. The length of the CDR3 is 14 residues. CDR3 nucleotides: TGTGCCAGCAGTTTACTCAGGGGGGACTATGGCTACACCTTC. Translation gives CASSLLRGDYGYTF.